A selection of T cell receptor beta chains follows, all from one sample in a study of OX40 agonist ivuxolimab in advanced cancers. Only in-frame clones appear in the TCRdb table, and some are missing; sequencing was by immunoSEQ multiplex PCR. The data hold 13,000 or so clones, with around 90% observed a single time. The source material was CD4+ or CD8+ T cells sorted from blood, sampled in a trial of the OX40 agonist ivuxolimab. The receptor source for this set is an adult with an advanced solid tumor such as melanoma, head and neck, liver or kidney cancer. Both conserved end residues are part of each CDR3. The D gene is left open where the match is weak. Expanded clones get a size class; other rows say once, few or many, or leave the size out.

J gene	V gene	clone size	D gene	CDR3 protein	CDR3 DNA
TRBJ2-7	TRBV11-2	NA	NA	CASSSDYLREQYF	TGTGCCAGCAGCTCAGACTACTTGAGGGAGCAGTACTTC
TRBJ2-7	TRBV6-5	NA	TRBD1	CASSFGTGGSYEQYF	TGTGCCAGCAGTTTCGGGACAGGGGGCTCCTACGAGCAGTACTTC
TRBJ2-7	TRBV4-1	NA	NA	CASSLSLMDEQYF	TGCGCCAGCAGCCTTTCACTCATGGACGAGCAGTACTTC
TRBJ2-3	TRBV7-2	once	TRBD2	CASSLPGLAEPTDTQYF	TGTGCCAGCAGCTTACCCGGACTAGCGGAACCCACAGATACGCAGTATTTT
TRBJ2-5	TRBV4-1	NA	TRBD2	CASSLGSSGDQETQYF	TGCGCCAGCAGCCTCGGGAGTAGCGGGGACCAAGAGACCCAGTACTTC
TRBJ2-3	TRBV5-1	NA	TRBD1	CASSNRQGAGTDTQYF	TGCGCCAGCAGTAACCGACAGGGGGCTGGCACAGATACGCAGTATTTT
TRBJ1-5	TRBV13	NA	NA	CASSRSNQPQHF	TGTGCCAGCAGCCGGAGCAATCAGCCCCAGCATTTT
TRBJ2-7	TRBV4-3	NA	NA	CASSPTYSGSYEQYF	TGCGCCAGCAGCCCAACGTACTCTGGATCCTACGAGCAGTACTTC
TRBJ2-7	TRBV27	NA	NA	CASSYFVGGGEQYF	TGTGCCAGCAGCTATTTTGTGGGGGGTGGCGAGCAGTACTTC
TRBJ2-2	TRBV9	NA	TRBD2	CASSVVTSGGAGELFF	TGTGCCAGCAGCGTAGTGACTAGCGGGGGCGCCGGGGAGCTGTTTTTT
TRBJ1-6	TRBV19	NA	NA	CASSRGLSSYNSPLHF	TGTGCCAGTAGTAGGGGGCTTAGCTCCTATAATTCACCCCTCCACTTT
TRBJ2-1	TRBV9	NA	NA	CASSVEGGSYNEQFF	TGTGCCAGCAGCGTAGAGGGCGGGTCCTACAATGAGCAGTTCTTC
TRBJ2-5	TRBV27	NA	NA	CASRPGGNQETQYF	TGTGCCAGCAGACCAGGGGGGAATCAAGAGACCCAGTACTTC
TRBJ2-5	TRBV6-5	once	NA	CASSGYLRREETQYF	TGTGCCAGCAGTGGGTACCTAAGGCGGGAAGAGACCCAGTACTTC
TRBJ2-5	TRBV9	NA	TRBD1	CASGTGAIQETQYF	TGTGCCAGCGGGACAGGGGCCATCCAAGAGACCCAGTACTTC
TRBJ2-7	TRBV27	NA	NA	CASSFGGGRYEQYF	TGTGCCAGCAGTTTTGGGGGGGGGCGGTACGAGCAGTACTTC
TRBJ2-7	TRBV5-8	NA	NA	CASHADGTLDYEQYF	TGTGCCTCACACGCGGACGGGACCTTGGACTACGAGCAGTACTTC
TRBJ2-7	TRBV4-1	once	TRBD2	CASSQVGLAGGYEQYF	TGCGCCAGCAGCCAAGTTGGACTAGCGGGGGGTTACGAGCAGTACTTC
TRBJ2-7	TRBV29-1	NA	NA	CSVDPGANEQYF	TGCAGCGTTGATCCGGGGGCAAACGAGCAGTACTTC
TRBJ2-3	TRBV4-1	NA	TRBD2	CASSRGLAAVTDTQYF	TGCGCCAGCAGCCGGGGACTAGCGGCGGTCACAGATACGCAGTATTTT
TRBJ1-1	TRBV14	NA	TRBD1	CASSPQHPGQMMNTEAFF	TGTGCCAGCAGCCCCCAGCACCCGGGACAGATGATGAACACTGAAGCTTTCTTT
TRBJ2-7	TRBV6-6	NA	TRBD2	CASTRGGEQYF	TGTGCCAGCACCCGCGGGGGGGAGCAGTACTTC
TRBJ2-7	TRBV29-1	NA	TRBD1	CSVVRGQDEQYF	TGCAGCGTTGTCAGGGGGCAAGACGAGCAGTACTTC
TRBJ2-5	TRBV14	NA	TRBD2	CASSHSLAGPQETQYF	TGTGCCAGCAGCCACTCACTAGCGGGCCCACAAGAGACCCAGTACTTC
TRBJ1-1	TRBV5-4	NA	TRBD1	CASSLARGRGTEAFF	TGTGCCAGCAGCTTGGCCAGGGGGCGAGGCACTGAAGCTTTCTTT
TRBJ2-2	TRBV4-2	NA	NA	CASSQDGDYSTGELFF	TGTGCCAGCAGCCAAGATGGCGACTACAGCACCGGGGAGCTGTTTTTT
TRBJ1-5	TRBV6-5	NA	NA	CASSYFSNPQPQHF	TGTGCCAGCAGTTATTTTTCCAACCCTCAGCCCCAGCATTTT
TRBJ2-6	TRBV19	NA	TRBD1	CASSIVGTGSSGANVLTF	TGTGCCAGTAGTATAGTGGGGACAGGGTCTTCGGGGGCCAACGTCCTGACTTTC
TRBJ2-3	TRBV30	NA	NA	CAWSESSTDTQYF	TGTGCCTGGAGCGAGAGTAGCACAGATACGCAGTATTTT
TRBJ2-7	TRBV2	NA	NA	CASSPWTESYEQYF	TGTGCCAGCAGTCCCTGGACGGAGTCCTACGAGCAGTACTTC
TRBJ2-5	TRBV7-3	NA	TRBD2	CASSLRSGGPGETQYF	TGTGCCAGCAGCTTGAGATCGGGAGGGCCGGGCGAGACCCAGTACTTC
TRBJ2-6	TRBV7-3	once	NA	CASSLKFAQVPGANVLTF	TGTGCCAGCAGCTTAAAATTCGCGCAGGTTCCTGGGGCCAACGTCCTGACTTTC
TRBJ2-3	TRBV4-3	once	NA	CASSQEDGLTDTQYF	TGCGCCAGCAGCCAAGAAGACGGACTCACAGATACGCAGTATTTT
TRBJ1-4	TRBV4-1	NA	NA	CASSEDPGAPLSFF	TGCGCCAGCAGCGAAGATCCTGGGGCCCCCCTATCCTTTTTT
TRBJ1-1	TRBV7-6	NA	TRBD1	CASSLKPTGLSTEAFF	TGTGCCAGCAGCTTAAAACCGACAGGGCTGAGCACTGAAGCTTTCTTT
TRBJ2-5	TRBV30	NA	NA	CAWSVGGGQAQYF	TGTGCCTGGAGTGTAGGTGGGGGCCAAGCCCAGTACTTC
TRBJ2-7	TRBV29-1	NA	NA	CSVDGASSYEQYF	TGCAGCGTTGATGGGGCAAGCTCCTACGAGCAGTACTTC
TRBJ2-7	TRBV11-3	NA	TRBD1	CASSAPTGTGGYEQYF	TGTGCCAGCAGCGCCCCGACCGGGACAGGGGGCTACGAGCAGTACTTC
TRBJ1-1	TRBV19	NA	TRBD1	CASSIGTGEVTEAFF	TGTGCCAGTAGTATAGGTACAGGGGAGGTAACTGAAGCTTTCTTT
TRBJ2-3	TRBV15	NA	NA	CATSNTISEDPDTQYF	TGTGCCACCAGCAATACAATTAGCGAGGACCCAGATACGCAGTATTTT
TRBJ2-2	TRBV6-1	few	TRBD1	CASSEAWQGVYTGELFF	TGTGCCAGCAGTGAAGCTTGGCAGGGGGTATACACCGGGGAGCTGTTTTTT
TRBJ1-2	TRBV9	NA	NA	CASSVDGREGNYGYTF	TGTGCCAGCAGCGTAGATGGACGGGAAGGGAACTATGGCTACACCTTC
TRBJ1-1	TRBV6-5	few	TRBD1	CASSRTGEGTEAFF	TGTGCCAGCAGTAGGACAGGGGAGGGCACTGAAGCTTTCTTT
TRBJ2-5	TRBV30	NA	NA	CAWSVRETQYF	TGTGCCTGGAGTGTACGAGAGACCCAGTACTTC
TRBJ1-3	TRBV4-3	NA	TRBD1	CASSQDSGGTGNTIYF	TGCGCCAGCAGCCAAGATTCAGGGGGGACTGGAAACACCATATATTTT
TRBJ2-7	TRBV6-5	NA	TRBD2	CASSYGTTSYEQYF	TGTGCCAGCAGTTACGGGACTACCTCCTACGAGCAGTACTTC